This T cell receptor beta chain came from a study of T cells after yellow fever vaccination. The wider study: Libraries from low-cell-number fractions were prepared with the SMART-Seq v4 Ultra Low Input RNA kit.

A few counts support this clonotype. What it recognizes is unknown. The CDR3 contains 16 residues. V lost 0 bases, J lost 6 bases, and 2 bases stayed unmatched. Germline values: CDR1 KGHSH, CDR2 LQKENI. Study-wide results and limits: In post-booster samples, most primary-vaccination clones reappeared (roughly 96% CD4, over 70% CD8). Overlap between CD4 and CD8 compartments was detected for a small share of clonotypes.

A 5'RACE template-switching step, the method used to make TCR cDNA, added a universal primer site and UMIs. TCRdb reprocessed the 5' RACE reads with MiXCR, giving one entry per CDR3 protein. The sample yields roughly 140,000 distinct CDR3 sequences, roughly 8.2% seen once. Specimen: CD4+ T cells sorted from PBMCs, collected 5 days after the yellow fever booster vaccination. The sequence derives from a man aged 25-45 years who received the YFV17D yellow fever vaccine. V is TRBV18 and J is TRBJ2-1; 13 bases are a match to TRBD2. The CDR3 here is CASSPPGLAGSNEQFF. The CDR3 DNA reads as TGTGCCAGCTCACCACCGGGACTAGCGGGATCCAATGAGCAGTTCTTC. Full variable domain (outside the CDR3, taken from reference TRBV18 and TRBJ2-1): NAGVMQNPRHLVRRRGQEARLRCSPMKGHSHVYWYRQLPEEGLKFMVYLQKENIIDESGMPKERFSAEFPKEGPSILRIQQVVRGDSAAYFCASSPPGLAGSNEQFFGPGTRLTVL.